These 24 T cell receptor beta chains originate from one sample sequenced in a study of blood T cell repertoires in COVID-19. The protocol was immunoSEQ multiplex PCR, while the TCRdb copy is restricted to in-frame clones and leaves out a portion. The sample lists 80,000 to 95,000 clones, around nine tenths occurring once. Sequencing used peripheral blood. The receptor source for this set is a woman aged 70-85 years with acute or convalescent COVID-19.

This chain uses TRBV5-4 with TRBJ2-7; 9 positions match TRBD2. The CDR3 totals 17 residues. Germline values: CDR1 SGHNT, CDR2 YYREEE (reference sequence). Losses at the gene ends were 4 bases for V and 0 bases for J; bases not matched to a gene: 11. The CDR3 DNA follows: TGTGCCAGCAGCGTCCGGCTAGCGGGAAAGGGCTCCTACGAGCAGTACTTC. Translated: CASSVRLAGKGSYEQYF.

This sequence joins TRBV7-9 and TRBJ1-1; D is undetermined. The CDR3 contains 14 residues. The V gene lost 1 base and the J gene lost 0 bases, with 6 bases spanning the gap. Germline V CDR1 and CDR2: SEHNR, FQNEAQ (reference sequence). The CDR3 here is CASSLDRLNTEAFF. CDR3 in DNA: TGTGCCAGCAGCTTAGACAGACTGAACACTGAAGCTTTCTTT.

This sequence joins TRBV19 and TRBJ2-4, with D tentatively TRBD2 (7 bases). Trimming stripped 8 bases from V and 2 bases from J, with 19 bases between. This CDR3 has 16 residues. Germline CDR1 is LNHDA and CDR2 is SQIVND (reference sequence). In DNA form, the CDR3 reads TGTGCCAGTGGAGTCGGGGGGCTGAGTACCAAAAACATTCAGTACTTC. It codes for CASGVGGLSTKNIQYF.

The chain is built from TRBV19 and TRBJ1-1, with TRBD1 identical over 8 bases. This CDR3 region has 15 residues. In germline, CDR1 is LNHDA, CDR2 SQIVND (reference sequence). V dropped 10 bases and J dropped 6; count of bases not matched to a gene: 16. The CDR3 loop is CATSWGLNRGAEAFF. As DNA, the CDR3 is TGTGCCACCTCTTGGGGGCTAAACAGGGGGGCTGAAGCTTTCTTT.

The genes are TRBV5-1 and TRBJ2-2, with D tentatively TRBD1 (8 bases). The germline CDR1 and CDR2 sequences are SGHRS and YFSETQ. This CDR3 contains 17 residues. The V gene lost 5 bases and the J gene lost 6 bases, with 23 bases spanning the gap. CDR3 in amino acids: CASSPRGLTGGAGELFF. The CDR3 DNA sequence: TGCGCCAGCAGTCCGAGGGGTCTCACAGGGGGGGCCGGGGAGCTGTTTTTT.

This chain uses TRBV27 with TRBJ2-7; unclear D gene. The CDR3 contains 15 residues. Germline lookup yields CDR1 MNHEY and CDR2 SMNVEV (reference sequence). V lost 6 bases and J lost 3, with 18 bases in between. The DNA of the CDR3 is TGTGCCAGCAGGAGACTTATCCCAACACACTACGAGCAGTACTTC. Translation: CASRRLIPTHYEQYF.

The chain joins TRBV5-8 to TRBJ2-7, with 10 bases that match TRBD1. The germline CDR1 and CDR2 sequences are SGHTS and YDEGEE. The CDR3 is made up of 20 amino acids. J was trimmed by 2 bases and V by 4 bases; bases with no gene match: 21. CDR3 nucleotide sequence: TGTGCCAGCAGCAGTCGTGTCGGGACAGGGGTCAACCTGGGAACCTACGAGCAGTACGTC. Translated: CASSSRVGTGVNLGTYEQYV.

The genes are TRBV6-6 and TRBJ1-3; 9 bases agree with TRBD1. Germline CDR1 MNHNY, CDR2 SVGAGI (reference sequence). J gave up 0 bases and V 7 bases, and 4 bases lay outside the gene matches. The CDR3 length is 15 residues. This CDR3 is CASITGGASGNTIYF. The CDR3 DNA reads as TGTGCCAGCATTACAGGGGGCGCCTCTGGAAACACCATATATTTT.

The genes are TRBV6-5 and TRBJ2-7; the match to TRBD1 covers 7 bases. Germline loops: CDR1 MNHEY, CDR2 SVGAGI. This CDR3 has 15 residues. V trimming: 7 bases; J trimming: 2 bases; junction bases outside the gene matches: 11. The CDR3 spells CASTQQRGPPYEQYV. CDR3 coding DNA: TGTGCCAGCACCCAGCAGAGGGGGCCCCCCTACGAGCAGTACGTC.

The J gene is TRBJ1-1, the V gene TRBV28, with 10 bases matching TRBD1. Germline assignment: CDR1 MDHEN and CDR2 SYDVKM. The length of the CDR3 is 13 residues. Trimming cost V 8 bases and J 11 bases; bases outside gene matches: 11. CDR3 sequence (DNA): TGTGCCAGCGGCGGACAGGGGGTAGAGGGGGCTTTCTTT. This codes for CASGGQGVEGAFF. The full variable domain, its missing parts supplied by reference TRBV28 and TRBJ1-1, is DVKVTQSSRYLVKRTGEKVFLECVQDMDHENMFWYRQDPGLGLRLIYFSYDVKMKEKGDIPEGYSVSREKKERFSLILESASTNQTSMYLCASGGQGVEGAFFGQGTRLTVV.

The V call is TRBV9, the J call TRBJ2-3; 8 bases align to TRBD2. Germline V CDR1 and CDR2: SGDLS, YYNGEE. Germline trimming cut 0 bases from V and 3 bases from J; bases unmatched to any gene: 12. This CDR3 contains 18 residues. CDR3 nucleotides: TGTGCCAGCAGCGTAGTAGCGGGATCCCTCGGAGGGACAGATACGCAGTATTTT. This translates into CASSVVAGSLGGTDTQYF.

The chain carries TRBV5-1 and TRBJ2-7, with D possibly matching TRBD2 (5 bases). The germline gives CDR1 SGHRS, CDR2 YFSETQ. The CDR3 runs to 14 residues. V dropped 2 bases and J dropped 2 bases, with 11 bases sitting between them. Written as DNA, the CDR3 is TGCGCCAGCAGCTTCAGCGGCGCGCCCTACGAGCAGTACTTC. This sequence encodes CASSFSGAPYEQYF.

The genes are TRBV30 and TRBJ1-2; TRBD1 matches 9 bases. This CDR3 is 14 amino acids long. Per germline, CDR1 GTSNPN and CDR2 SVGIG (reference sequence). The V segment lost 2 bases and the J segment 4 bases; nucleotides outside the gene matches: 5. Written as DNA, the CDR3 is TGTGCCTGGAGTAACGACAGGGGGACCTATGGCTACACCTTC. It codes for CAWSNDRGTYGYTF. Filled out from reference TRBV30 and TRBJ1-2, the complete variable domain reads SQTIHQWPATLVQPVGSPLSLECTVEGTSNPNLYWYRQAAGRGLQLLFYSVGIGQISSEVPQNLSASRPQDRQFILSSKKLLLSDSGFYLCAWSNDRGTYGYTFGSGTRLTVV.

The J gene is TRBJ2-1, the V gene TRBV3-1 (or the pseudogene TRBV3-2); 13 nucleotides match TRBD2. This CDR3 is built from 17 residues. Trimming removed 5 bases from V and 8 bases from J; junction bases left unmatched: 12. Germline V CDR1 and CDR2: LGHDT, YNNKEL (reference sequence). The CDR3 bases are TGTGCCAGCAGCGAGAACACACTAGCGGGAGGGCCTCATGAGCAGTTCTTC. Its translation is CASSENTLAGGPHEQFF.

This chain links TRBV6-5 with TRBJ2-7, with TRBD1 identical over 7 bases. CDR3 length: 14 amino acids. The germline CDR1 and CDR2 sequences are MNHEY and SVGAGI. The junction had 8 bases not matched to a gene; V was cut back by 5 bases and J by 4 bases. The CDR3 here is CASSPTGTAYEQYV. CDR3 nucleotide sequence: TGTGCCAGCAGTCCCACCGGGACAGCTTACGAGCAGTACGTC.

This chain uses TRBV10-3 with TRBJ2-7, with TRBD2 as a possible D gene (6 bases). Trimming pared 0 bases from V and 2 bases from J, leaving 8 bases between. Germline V gene data show CDR1 as ENHRY and CDR2 as SYGVKD. CDR3 length: 14 amino acids. DNA of the CDR3: TGTGCCATCAGTGAGTCTGGGGGGACCTACGAGCAGTACGTC. It specifies CAISESGGTYEQYV.

The chain carries TRBV2 and TRBJ2-1, with 8 bases aligning to TRBD1. Losses at the gene ends were 3 bases for V and 15 bases for J; bases not matched to a gene: 4. The CDR3 contains 11 residues. Germline V gene sequence: CDR1 SNHLY, CDR2 FYNNEI. The CDR3 bases are TGTGCCAGCAGTGACAGGGGGCAATGGTTCTTC. This gives the protein CASSDRGQWFF.

The rearrangement joins TRBV19 to TRBJ1-2; the match to TRBD1 covers 8 bases. J gave up 8 bases and V 7 bases, and 15 bases lay outside the gene matches. The CDR3 is made up of 15 amino acids. Germline V gene sequence: CDR1 LNHDA, CDR2 SQIVND (reference sequence). CDR3 region: CASTQGAGHLSGYTF. CDR3 bases: TGTGCCAGTACTCAGGGGGCAGGTCATCTATCAGGCTACACCTTC.

This chain connects TRBV11-2 to TRBJ2-3; TRBD2 might be the D (6 bases). The CDR3 has 15 amino acids. Trimming took 5 bases from V and 0 from J, leaving 12 bases between them. Germline V gene data show CDR1 as SGHAT and CDR2 as FQNNGV. The CDR3 DNA follows: TGTGCCAGCAGCCAGGGACTGACTAGCACAGATACGCAGTATTTT. Translation: CASSQGLTSTDTQYF.

The chain uses TRBV9 and TRBJ1-3; possible D gene TRBD1, 6 bases. With 2 bases removed from V and 4 bases from J, the gap between germline ends came to 13 bases. Germline CDR1 is SGDLS and CDR2 is YYNGEE. This CDR3 is built from 15 residues. CDR3 DNA: TGTGCCAGCAGCGTCAGGGGTACGGCAGGAAACACCATATATTTT. Its protein product is CASSVRGTAGNTIYF.

The V gene is TRBV18, the J gene TRBJ1-1, with D possibly being TRBD1 (5 bases). Germline V lookup: CDR1 KGHSH, CDR2 LQKENI. The V end was cut by 3 bases, the J end by 11 bases, with 13 bases between. There are 12 residues in the CDR3. The CDR3 region is CASSPPGGEAFF. In DNA form, the CDR3 reads TGTGCCAGCTCACCGCCGGGGGGTGAGGCTTTCTTT.

V usage is TRBV2 and J usage is TRBJ1-5, with 8 bases that match TRBD1. In germline, CDR1 is SNHLY, CDR2 FYNNEI. This CDR3 comprises 14 residues. V shed 5 bases and J 4 bases; nucleotides not matched to a gene: 4. DNA of the CDR3: TGTGCCAGCAGTTTGGACAGGGTAAATCAGCCCCAGCATTTT. It is translated as CASSLDRVNQPQHF.

This clone was counted only a few times. The chain is built from TRBV28 and TRBJ2-6; tentatively, D is TRBD2 (6 bases). The CDR3 spans 18 residues. The germline V gene has CDR1 MDHEN and CDR2 SYDVKM. V lost 4 bases and J lost 0, with 16 bases in between. The CDR3 sequence is CASSWGLMRSSGANVLTF. The CDR3 region has the DNA TGTGCCAGCAGTTGGGGACTGATGCGCAGCTCTGGGGCCAACGTCCTGACTTTC. Full variable domain (missing parts from reference TRBV28 and TRBJ2-6): DVKVTQSSRYLVKRTGEKVFLECVQDMDHENMFWYRQDPGLGLRLIYFSYDVKMKEKGDIPEGYSVSREKKERFSLILESASTNQTSMYLCASSWGLMRSSGANVLTFGAGSRLTVL.

The genes are TRBV6-4 and TRBJ2-3; D is uncertain. Germline CDR1 and CDR2: MRHNA and SNTAGT. Deletions cut 6 bases from V and 0 bases from J, with 13 bases between. This CDR3 comprises 15 residues. The CDR3 loop is CASRKTDSSTDTQYF. The CDR3 region has the DNA TGTGCCAGCAGGAAGACCGACTCTAGCACAGATACGCAGTATTTT.